The 23 T cell receptor beta chains reported below all come from one sample, sequenced in a study of PD-L1 blockade in urothelial cancer. TCRdb's table, derived via immunoSEQ multiplex PCR, lists solely in-frame clones and lacks some. The data show 85,000 to 100,000 clones, around 87% seen once. Regarding time point: pretreatment peripheral blood. The sequencing used PBMCs, collected around atezolizumab (anti-PD-L1) treatment. The receptors were gathered from a man aged 55 to 70 with urothelial cancer.

The V call is TRBV9, the J call TRBJ1-2; 7 bases are a match to TRBD1. CDR1 and CDR2 from the germline V gene are SGDLS and YYNGEE. Unmatched junction bases numbered 6, after V lost 0 bases and J lost 4 bases. CDR3 length: 15 amino acids. CDR3 bases: TGTGCCAGCAGCGTAGCGGAGGGGGCTTTCTATGGCTACACCTTC. It is translated as CASSVAEGAFYGYTF.

This clone was detected once. The chain recombines TRBV7-8 with TRBJ2-2; 8 nucleotides line up with TRBD1. With V trimmed by 5 bases and J by 4 bases, 3 bases remained unmatched. The CDR3 has 14 residues. Per germline, CDR1 SGHVS and CDR2 FQNEAQ. The CDR3 DNA follows: TGTGCCAGCAGCCCCACAGGGGGCACCGGGGAGCTGTTTTTT. Translated: CASSPTGGTGELFF.

This sequence joins TRBV25-1 and TRBJ2-7, with D tentatively TRBD1 (8 bases). Germline V CDR1 and CDR2: MGHDK, SYGVNS. The length of the CDR3 is 14 residues. V was trimmed by 3 bases and J by 6 bases, leaving 15 bases between them. The CDR3 spells CASSDRTGRAEQYF. The CDR3 nucleotides are TGTGCCAGCAGTGATAGGACAGGGAGGGCCGAGCAGTACTTC.

V is TRBV7-6 and J is TRBJ2-5; the D is unclear. CDR3 length: 13 amino acids. Germline V CDR1 and CDR2: SGHVS, FNYEAQ. V gave up 0 bases and J gave up 3 bases, with 5 bases separating them. Written as DNA, the CDR3 is TGTGCCAGCAGCTTAGCTAGAGAAGAGACCCAGTACTTC. It is translated as CASSLAREETQYF.

The chain has TRBV4-2 and TRBJ1-4; D unclear. V lost 1 base and J lost 14, with 17 bases in between. Germline V gene data show CDR1 as LGHNA and CDR2 as YNFKEQ. The CDR3 is made up of 14 amino acids. CDR3 nucleotides: TGTGCCAGCAGCCAAGGCGGCCTACAAAAATTCCTGTTTTTT. Translation: CASSQGGLQKFLFF.

V gene TRBV18 combines with J gene TRBJ2-7; a possible D gene is TRBD1 (6 bases). The length of the CDR3 is 16 residues. Trimming removed 5 bases from V and 2 bases from J, with 19 bases in between. CDR1 KGHSH and CDR2 LQKENI come from the germline V gene. CDR3 sequence: CASSSPGSRGTYEQYF. In DNA form, the CDR3 reads TGTGCCAGCTCATCCCCTGGATCCAGGGGAACCTACGAGCAGTACTTC.

The V and J genes are TRBV5-1 and TRBJ2-5, with 10 bases aligning to TRBD2. Germline CDR1 and CDR2: SGHRS and YFSETQ. The CDR3 contains 16 residues. V lost 2 bases to trimming and J lost 4 bases; unmatched junction nucleotides: 8. This CDR3 reads CASSLEAGGGPETQYF. The CDR3 bases are TGCGCCAGCAGCTTAGAAGCGGGAGGGGGGCCAGAGACCCAGTACTTC. Drawing the rest from reference TRBV5-1 and TRBJ2-5, the complete variable domain is KAGVTQTPRYLIKTRGQQVTLSCSPISGHRSVSWYQQTPGQGLQFLFEYFSETQRNKGNFPGRFSGRQFSNSRSEMNVSTLELGDSALYLCASSLEAGGGPETQYFGPGTRLLVL.

J is TRBJ2-5 and V is TRBV4-1; D is perhaps TRBD2 (5 bases). V lost 3 bases and J lost 5, with 13 bases in between. Germline loops: CDR1 MGHRA, CDR2 YSYEKL. The CDR3 sequence is 14 residues long. CDR3 amino acids: CASSHPGVRETQYF. Written as DNA, the CDR3 is TGCGCCAGCAGCCACCCCGGGGTTCGCGAGACCCAGTACTTC.

The genes are TRBV5-1 and TRBJ2-5; TRBD2 matches at 7 bases. V dropped 5 bases and J dropped 1; count of bases not matched to a gene: 5. From germline, CDR1 is SGHRS and CDR2 YFSETQ. This CDR3 spans 14 amino acids. CDR3 in amino acids: CASRPWGGQETQYF. In nucleotides, the CDR3 is TGCGCCAGCAGACCCTGGGGGGGCCAAGAGACCCAGTACTTC.

This clone was picked up one time. V is TRBV27 and J is TRBJ2-1; 8 bases are shared with TRBD2. The CDR3 is made up of 16 amino acids. Trimming took 2 bases from V and 8 from J; bases not matched to a gene: 11. Per germline, CDR1 MNHEY and CDR2 SMNVEV (reference sequence). CDR3 region: CASSLAPAGGLDEQFF. DNA of the CDR3: TGTGCCAGCAGTTTAGCCCCGGCGGGAGGACTCGATGAGCAGTTCTTC.

This clone was seen once. This chain uses TRBV18 with TRBJ1-1, with TRBD1 identical over 9 bases. The CDR3 totals 15 residues. V was pared by 4 bases and J by 1 base, with 4 bases of the junction left unmatched. The germline gives CDR1 KGHSH, CDR2 LQKENI. The CDR3 loop is CASSQRQGENTEAFF. CDR3 nucleotides: TGTGCCAGCTCACAGCGACAGGGGGAGAACACTGAAGCTTTCTTT. Together with reference TRBV18 and TRBJ1-1, the CDR3 gives the full variable domain: NAGVMQNPRHLVRRRGQEARLRCSPMKGHSHVYWYRQLPEEGLKFMVYLQKENIIDESGMPKERFSAEFPKEGPSILRIQQVVRGDSAAYFCASSQRQGENTEAFFGQGTRLTVV.

The genes are TRBV7-3 and TRBJ2-3, with no clear D. V dropped 4 bases and J dropped 0 bases, with 2 bases sitting between them. The CDR3 covers 12 residues. CDR1 and CDR2 (germline): SGHTA, FQGTGA. CDR3 in amino acids: CASSSSTDTQYF. The CDR3 DNA reads as TGTGCCAGCAGCTCAAGCACAGATACGCAGTATTTT.

The chain links TRBV5-1 to TRBJ1-1; 10 nucleotides align to TRBD1. CDR1 and CDR2 from the germline V gene are SGHRS and YFSETQ. This CDR3 contains 14 residues. Unmatched junction bases numbered 6, after V lost 4 bases and J lost 6 bases. The CDR3, as DNA: TGCGCCAGCAGCCAGGGACAGGGGAGGTCTGAAGCTTTCTTT. This gives the protein CASSQGQGRSEAFF.

V gene TRBV19 combines with J gene TRBJ2-5; TRBD2 matches at 8 bases. J gave up 7 bases and V 10 bases, and 17 bases lay outside the gene matches. CDR3 length: 15 residues. Germline CDR1 and CDR2: LNHDA and SQIVND (reference sequence). CDR3 protein: CATTPSGGYRATQYF. In DNA, the CDR3 is TGTGCCACAACTCCGTCGGGGGGGTATCGGGCGACCCAGTACTTC.

The gene calls are TRBV6-6 and TRBJ2-7; a weak D match, TRBD1 (6 bases). The V and J ends lost 4 bases and 2 bases respectively, with 18 bases between them. This CDR3 spans 16 amino acids. Germline-derived CDR1 and CDR2 are MNHNY and SVGAGI (reference sequence). The CDR3 here is CASSSPYRQGTYEQYF. CDR3 coding DNA: TGTGCCAGCAGTTCCCCCTATCGGCAGGGGACCTACGAGCAGTACTTC.

The rearrangement links TRBV5-6 to TRBJ2-7; no definite D call. V shed 4 bases and J shed 1 base, with 9 bases lying between them. Per germline, CDR1 SGHDT and CDR2 YYEEEE. The CDR3 covers 13 residues. CDR3 sequence reads: CASSLRVSYEQYF. The CDR3 nucleotides are TGTGCCAGCAGCCTCCGGGTTTCCTACGAGCAGTACTTC.

This clone came up a few times. V and J are TRBV29-1 and TRBJ1-5; D gene uncertain. Per germline, CDR1 SQVTM and CDR2 ANQGSEA. The CDR3 has 13 amino acids. The V end was cut by 6 bases, the J end by 0 bases, with 9 bases between. The DNA for the CDR3 is TGCAGCGTGTCTGAGGGTAGCAATCAGCCCCAGCATTTT. The encoded protein is CSVSEGSNQPQHF.

V usage is TRBV7-9 and J usage is TRBJ2-1, with 7 bases identical to TRBD2. In germline, CDR1 is SEHNR, CDR2 FQNEAQ (reference sequence). V trimming: 3 bases; J trimming: 9 bases; junction bases outside the gene matches: 11. The CDR3 extends over 15 amino acids. The CDR3 nucleotides are TGTGCCAGCAGCTTCCTAAGCGGGAACGGGGGTGAGCAGTTCTTC. This sequence encodes CASSFLSGNGGEQFF. Full variable domain (rest looked up from reference TRBV7-9 and TRBJ2-1): DTGVSQNPRHKITKRGQNVTFRCDPISEHNRLYWYRQTLGQGPEFLTYFQNEAQLEKSRLLSDRFSAERPKGSFSTLEIQRTEQGDSAMYLCASSFLSGNGGEQFFGPGTRLTVL.

The gene calls are TRBV11-3 and TRBJ2-3; 13 nucleotides agree with TRBD2. The CDR3 loop spans 16 amino acids. V gave up 2 bases and J gave up 8 bases; unmatched junction bases: 7. Per the germline V gene, CDR1 is SGHNT and CDR2 is YENEEA. CDR3 amino acids: CASSLLTSGGGSTQYF. The CDR3 bases are TGTGCCAGCAGCTTATTAACTAGCGGGGGGGGTAGTACGCAGTATTTT. The whole variable domain, remainder taken from reference TRBV11-3 and TRBJ2-3, is EAGVVQSPRYKIIEKKQPVAFWCNPISGHNTLYWYLQNLGQGPELLIRYENEEAVDDSQLPKDRFSAERLKGVDSTLKIQPAELGDSAVYLCASSLLTSGGGSTQYFGPGTRLTVL.

This clone was observed a handful of times. The genes are TRBV7-2 and TRBJ2-4, with D possibly matching TRBD2 (5 bases). There are 17 residues in the CDR3. Deletions cut 3 bases from V and 1 base from J, with 16 bases between. The germline gives CDR1 SGHTA, CDR2 FQGNSA. CDR3 sequence (DNA): TGTGCCAGCAGCTTGGACCGGGCTCCGGGGGCCAAAAACATTCAGTACTTC. Its protein is CASSLDRAPGAKNIQYF.

J is TRBJ1-2 and V is TRBV5-6; unclear D gene. Trimming took off 1 base at V and 2 bases at J, with 6 bases between the two ends. Germline CDR1 SGHDT, CDR2 YYEEEE. The CDR3 runs 13 residues. Here the CDR3 DNA reads TGTGCCAGCAGCTTGTTGCAGAACTATGGCTACACCTTC. Translating gives CASSLLQNYGYTF. The variable domain in full, with the rest retrieved from reference TRBV5-6 and TRBJ1-2, is DAGVTQSPTHLIKTRGQQVTLRCSPKSGHDTVSWYQQALGQGPQFIFQYYEEEERQRGNFPDRFSGHQFPNYSSELNVNALLLGDSALYLCASSLLQNYGYTFGSGTRLTVV.

This clone was seen just once. This chain joins TRBV5-5 and TRBJ1-1; 8 positions match TRBD1. V was pared by 4 bases and J by 4 bases, with 3 bases of the junction left unmatched. Germline V gene lookup returns CDR1 SGHKS and CDR2 YYEKEE (reference sequence). CDR3 length: 13 residues. The CDR3 DNA sequence: TGTGCCAGCAGCCGGGACAGGTTCACTGAAGCTTTCTTT. This gives the protein CASSRDRFTEAFF.

J is TRBJ1-1 and V is TRBV2; D is unresolved. The V and J ends lost 6 bases and 3 bases respectively, with 14 bases between them. This CDR3 comprises 14 residues. Germline CDR1 SNHLY, CDR2 FYNNEI. The CDR3: CASRAGGEDTEAFF. The CDR3 DNA sequence: TGTGCCAGCAGGGCCGGAGGTGAGGACACTGAAGCTTTCTTT.